The entry below gives a single T cell receptor (beta chain) sequence along with its context. CDR1 is LNHDA, CDR2 SQIVND, per germline (reference sequence). V was cut by 5 bases and J by 8 bases, with 11 bases left in between. This CDR3 is built from 12 residues. This sample was taken from a study of CD8 T cells in Susac syndrome. With random hexamers, about 0.45 to 1 ug RNA was reverse transcribed. TCRdb recomputed calls from the immunoSEQ multiplex PCR reads with MiXCR, one row per CDR3 protein. The sample records about 180,000 distinct CDR3 sequences, 90% to 97% being singletons. FACS was used to enrich TEMRA cells, whereas the CD8+ and CD4+ T cells were obtained by negative isolation.

Sequenced sample: CD4+ T cells from PBMCs. The receptor was derived from a human donor with Susac syndrome. V is TRBV19 and J is TRBJ2-3, with D unclear. The CDR3 nucleotides are TGTGCCAGTAGTCCCCGCGAGAGTACGCAGTATTTT. Translated: CASSPRESTQYF.